The 9 T cell receptor beta chains listed next were all sequenced from one sample in a study of shared clonotypes between healthy human individuals. Measured with immunoSEQ multiplex PCR; TCRdb has only the in-frame clones, and not every one. The sample consists of more than 1 million clones, 78% of them appearing once. Specimen: memory CD4+ T cells from PBMCs. Subset described: CD45RA-negative fraction. All receptors come from a man between 18 and 35 years old in good health. Some clones in this sample may be carry-over from other donors' samples.

The gene calls are TRBV5-1 and TRBJ2-3; TRBD2 aligns across 10 bases. This CDR3 has 14 amino acids. V trimming: 3 bases; J trimming: 5 bases; junction bases outside the gene matches: 3. Germline CDR1 SGHRS, CDR2 YFSETQ. The DNA for the CDR3 is TGCGCCAGCAGCTGGAGCGGGAGGGGAGATACGCAGTATTTT. Translation: CASSWSGRGDTQYF.

This chain joins TRBV7-8 and TRBJ1-3; maybe TRBD1 (6 bases). The germline gives CDR1 SGHVS, CDR2 FQNEAQ. Between the trimmed V and J ends, which lost 3 bases and 4 bases, there was a span of 10 bases. The CDR3 covers 14 residues. In DNA form, the CDR3 reads TGTGCCAGCAGCTTCCGGGGGCGAGGAAACACCATATATTTT. Protein sequence: CASSFRGRGNTIYF.

This clone was found a few times. The J gene is TRBJ2-5, the V gene TRBV5-6, with TRBD1 identical over 8 bases. Germline values: CDR1 SGHDT, CDR2 YYEEEE. This CDR3 has 16 amino acids. V lost 1 base and J lost 7; bases outside the gene matches: 12. The DNA of the CDR3 is TGTGCCAGCAGCTTGTCCGGGACAGGTGCCCGGGGGACCCAGTACTTC. Translation: CASSLSGTGARGTQYF. Supplemented by reference TRBV5-6 and TRBJ2-5, the full variable domain reads DAGVTQSPTHLIKTRGQQVTLRCSPKSGHDTVSWYQQALGQGPQFIFQYYEEEERQRGNFPDRFSGHQFPNYSSELNVNALLLGDSALYLCASSLSGTGARGTQYFGPGTRLLVL.

The chain is built from TRBV12-5 and TRBJ2-1, with 8 bases identical to TRBD2. The CDR3 runs to 17 residues. J gave up 0 bases and V 0 bases, and 4 bases lay outside the gene matches. The V gene's germline CDR1 is LGHNT and CDR2 FRNRAP. The CDR3 DNA reads TGTGCTAGTGGTTTGGTAGTCCGGGGGGGCTCCTACAATGAGCAGTTCTTC. It yields the protein CASGLVVRGGSYNEQFF. Full variable domain (outside the CDR3, taken from reference TRBV12-5 and TRBJ2-1): DARVTQTPRHKVTEMGQEVTMRCQPILGHNTVFWYRQTMMQGLELLAYFRNRAPLDDSGMPKDRFSAEMPDATLATLKIQPSEPRDSAVYFCASGLVVRGGSYNEQFFGPGTRLTVL.

The rearrangement links TRBV5-4 to TRBJ2-6, with D perhaps given as TRBD1 or TRBD2 (6 bases each). Trimming cost V 2 bases and J 0 bases, with 15 bases left between them. The CDR3 runs 18 residues. The germline V gene encodes CDR1 SGHNT and CDR2 YYREEE (reference sequence). The CDR3, as DNA: TGTGCCAGCAGCTTTGGGGGGCGAAATCCCTCTGGGGCCAACGTCCTGACTTTC. The encoded protein is CASSFGGRNPSGANVLTF.

CDR3 DNA: TGTGCCATCAGTTTTTCAGGGGGCACTGAAGCTTTCTTT. This encodes CAISFSGGTEAFF. The chain recombines TRBV10-3 with TRBJ1-1; 7 positions agree with TRBD1. The CDR3 has 13 amino acids. Germline CDR1 and CDR2: ENHRY and SYGVKD. The V segment lost 5 bases and the J segment 4 bases; nucleotides outside the gene matches: 4.

This chain links TRBV5-4 with TRBJ2-7; the D gene is possibly TRBD2 (6 bases). Trimming pared 0 bases from V and 5 bases from J, leaving 12 bases between. Germline V gives CDR1 SGHNT, CDR2 YYREEE (reference sequence). CDR3 length: 14 residues. This CDR3 reads CASSLAGSWNEQYF. In nucleotides, the CDR3 is TGTGCCAGCAGCTTGGCCGGGAGCTGGAACGAGCAGTACTTC.

V usage is TRBV28 and J usage is TRBJ1-5; 7 nucleotides align to TRBD1. J lost 1 base, V lost 8 bases, and 11 bases had no gene match. The germline CDR1 and CDR2 sequences are MDHEN and SYDVKM. This CDR3 has 16 amino acids. The DNA of the CDR3 is TGTGCCAGCTTTTACAGGGGTTGGAGGAGCAATCAGCCCCAGCATTTT. This sequence encodes CASFYRGWRSNQPQHF.

This clone was seen only once. A much larger clone lies one base from this, so it may be a read error. V is TRBV6-6 and J is TRBJ2-7; D may be TRBD1 or TRBD2 (5 bases each). The CDR3 spans 15 residues. Trimming removed 5 bases at V and 4 bases at J, with 18 bases between. CDR1 MNHNY and CDR2 SVGAGI come from the germline V gene (reference sequence). CDR3 in amino acids: CASSRGTRGIYEQYF. The CDR3 nucleotides are TGTGCCAGCAGTCGTGGGACGCGAGGTATTTACGAGCAGTACTTC.